This T cell receptor beta chain emerged from a study of cytomegalovirus exposure and HLA in healthy donors (TCRdb year 2017). Study-level background: An earlier analysis of several hundred of the donors reported 250 to 350 Gb of sequence data and 117 million unique TCR beta sequences from approximately 180 million T cells. An early release that covered some 630 HLA-typed donors contained approximately 300 gigabases of sequencing data and about 84 million unique TCR sequences. Among the roughly 400 genotyped donors, 75% to 90% belonged to the genetic ancestry cluster associated with self-reported Caucasian donors. The aim of the study was to test whether cataloging public T cell receptors could identify signatures of past pathogen exposure. The T cell repertoires of 700 or so subjects were profiled by immunosequencing and related to cytomegalovirus serostatus. Besides the first cohort of 666 subjects, a separate validation cohort made up of around 120 different subjects was used. To predict cytomegalovirus infection status, the study combined high-throughput TCR immunosequencing, statistical association of individual TCRs with disease status, and machine learning. In a later analysis, previously published TCR beta repertoires from more than 500 donors were re-analyzed and high-resolution HLA genotyping was added so that TCR occurrence patterns could be studied. The later analysis used no new phenotypic data to find candidate immune exposures, relying instead on TCR beta sequences and their occurrence across donors. In an earlier analysis of about 590 of the donors, high-throughput TCR beta sequencing was used to judge whether each TCR beta V gene segment behaved as functional or pseudogenic. Donor age, sex, ethnicity and CMV serostatus were compiled together with the repertoire data. A later genetic analysis used genome-wide SNP genotypes for 398 of the 666 donors, treating that subset as a discovery cohort. Every discovery cohort repertoire had been produced on one sequencing platform. Class I and class II HLA loci were covered by the typing at four-digit resolution. The number of donors typed differed by locus, with roughly 629-640 for A, B, C, DRB1 and DQB1, 522 for DQA1, 606 for DPA1, and around 450 for DPB1. Five DR-DQ haplotypes were treated as single units for association and clustering because of strong linkage in the cohort. On average, roughly 250,000 unique TCR beta nucleotide sequences were sequenced per donor among 398 genotyped donors of the cohort, with roughly 19% of those sequences being non-productive. What the study reported, not specific to this receptor: In a later analysis, most CMV-associated TCR beta chains were found to appear HLA-restricted, with HLA associations seemingly driven largely by CMV exposure. The authors suggested that the approach could potentially be extended to other disease states and immunological phenotypes. The earlier analysis of about 600 of the donors excluded over 15 rarely observed V segments, including chromosome 9 orphons, because counts were too low. In a later analysis, several top co-occurrence clusters were reported to appear linked to parvovirus B19, influenza, CMV and Epstein-Barr virus. The presence/absence analyses assumed that sequencing depth was roughly uniform across donors, and that assumption may not be true. Across donors, most TCR sequences were observed very rarely, whereas some public TCRs were present in many individuals. A further reported finding was that TCR beta sequences accurately predicted the HLA-A and HLA-B alleles for most subjects in the first cohort. Compared with the roughly 600-donor mean, donors in an Asian-associated ancestry cluster had fewer N-insertions in productive TCRs, according to a later genetic analysis. When HLA alleles, especially DR and DQ, strongly co-occurred, TCR associations were difficult to assign to individual alleles. CMV serostatus was the only immune exposure information available for the cohort. The classifier was reported to diagnose cytomegalovirus status with high specificity and sensitivity in both the original cohort and the validation cohort. In the study, approximately 160 TCR beta chains were listed as associated with cytomegalovirus. A later analysis found that HLA-associated TCR beta chains were more clonally expanded and had lower generation probabilities than equally common non-associated chains. In an earlier analysis of fewer than 750 of the donors, most TCR beta V segments were observed in productive rearrangements about 87% or about 30% of the time, broadly matching IMGT annotations. In vitro tests confirmed that a few of the cytomegalovirus-associated TCR beta chains recognize cytomegalovirus antigens. Because some donors lacked HLA typing at each locus, the association tests relied only on the typed subset. A later analysis found that TCR association rates varied across HLA loci, with DRB1 alleles showing the most associated TCRs and HLA-C alleles the fewest. V-gene and J-gene trimming of TCR beta chains was associated with a missense DCLRE1C variant in a later genetic analysis, and the association was replicated in an independent cohort. Linkage disequilibrium might explain the correlated functional status among segregating V segments, but an unknown experimental factor could not be excluded. A group of highly shared sequence variants was considered likely to be a technical artifact of the sequencing pipeline. In a later analysis, about 17,000 TCR beta sequences were associated with specific HLA alleles at a false discovery rate of 0.05. This cohort had only TCR beta chains sequenced, and the lack of alpha or paired-chain data limited which features could be detected.

Library prep was done by the immunoSEQ multiplex PCR assay. The multiplex PCR relied on a mix of 60 forward primers for TCR Vbeta segments and 13 reverse primers for TCR Jbeta segments. The CDR3 region of rearranged TCR beta genes was amplified from genomic DNA by a multiplex PCR assay. The Illumina HiSeq System was used to sequence the amplified TCR beta libraries as 87-base-pair reads. The paper's processing steps were these. A later analysis tallied 75 million to 95 million unique TCR beta chains across the 666 repertoires, and approximately 12 million of those chains were shared by two or more donors. Raw reads were error-corrected and collapsed into unique sequences with a nearest-neighbor algorithm that merged closely related sequences to remove PCR and sequencing errors. CDR3 sequences were aligned to IMGT reference sequences to assign V, D and J gene segments. For a sequence to be retained, a match of at least six nucleotides to both a V gene segment and a J gene segment was required. Rearrangements were called productive when the CDR3 lacked stop codons and stayed in frame with V and J; all others were non-productive. Following IMGT convention, CDR3 was defined as the stretch from the second conserved V-encoded cysteine up to the conserved J-encoded phenylalanine. Sequences without an unambiguous match to a single V gene segment were excluded from the earlier analysis of about 640 of the donors. In an earlier analysis of 500 to 750 of the donors, V segments were called functional above 56.7% productive rearrangements and were called segregating when the between-donor standard deviation exceeded 5%. A statistical classification framework was built to diagnose cytomegalovirus status from the catalog of TCR beta chain sequences. V and J gene assignment, in a later analysis, came from comparing TCR nucleotide sequences with IMGT/GENE-DB human TR gene sequences. Using the TCRdist pipeline, a later analysis assigned CDR3 sequences along with most-parsimonious VDJ recombination scenarios. In a later analysis, each TCR beta chain was defined by its CDR3 amino acid sequence together with its V-gene family, and reads without a unique V-gene family were excluded. To address suspected cross-contamination and a sequencing artifact, a later analysis removed 550 to 750 highly shared, low-generation-probability nucleotide sequences. In a later analysis, a clonal expansion index was calculated for each public chain from normalized within-repertoire ranks of inferred template counts. A later analysis computed generation probabilities with a VDJ recombination model fitted to out-of-frame rearrangements, and checked the results against IGoR. In a later analysis, hypergeometric tests were used to score TCR-TCR, TCR-HLA and TCR-CMV co-occurrence, with a repertoire-size bias correction applied to TCR pairs. To estimate false discovery rates, a later analysis permuted the HLA or CMV assignments 20 times. In a later analysis, co-occurring TCRs were grouped with DBSCAN, and TCRdist sequence similarity was added when clustering was performed within HLA-allele-positive subsets. Co-occurrence clustering excluded repertoires with fewer than 30,000 or more than 120,000 public chains, plus five with anomalous nucleotide sharing. TCRdb carries this immuneACCESS record with in-frame sequences only. Its versions omit some clonotypes, under half of them owing to an unresolved V gene in the studies checked, with the rest unexplained. Clone size and V and J calls were adopted from that table, with D and trimming inferred from the DNA. The sample has 130,000 or so clones on record, around four fifths of them singletons. Together, the top ten hold roughly 7% of the sample.

The cohort consisted of approximately 690 healthy bone marrow donors. At the time of sampling, all cohort members were nominally healthy, though unrecorded immune exposures were likely present. The donor was CMV seronegative and was included in the group of a few hundred seronegative cohort members. Each donor provided a peripheral blood sample, and peripheral blood mononuclear cells were used for TCR beta sequencing. Genomic DNA extraction from the blood cell samples was performed with the Qiagen DNeasy Blood Extraction Kit. This clone was recorded only once. Its antigen remains unidentified. Base-call qualities are not available, and no considerably larger clone is one nucleotide away. This clonotype was obtained from a male donor in good health and CMV-seronegative. Sequences were obtained from PBMCs.

In nucleotide form, the sequence is TGTGCCAGCAGTGCCACCGGGAATCAGCCCCAGCATTTT. Translated, it reads CASSATGNQPQHF. The chain is made from TRBV6-5 and TRBJ1-5, with the identity of the D gene unclear. From cysteine to phenylalanine, the CDR3 is 13 amino acids long. CDR3 DNA only is kept here, 39 bases in frame from base 1. V lost 5 bases and J lost 4 bases; the stretch between them is 9 bases long. CDR1 and CDR2, per the germline V gene, are MNHEY and SVGAGI.